The 25 T cell receptor beta chains below come from one sample, sequenced in a study of identical twins. Using its own MiXCR run on the 5' RACE reads, TCRdb lists one record per CDR3 protein. The table has 280,000 or so distinct CDR3 sequences, less than 9% seen once. These data also featured in a second study, about yellow fever vaccine responses in identical twins.

Sequenced sample: memory (CD45RO+) T cells sorted from blood. These receptors were collected from a woman aged 18-29 years in good health.

This clonotype has a count of ten or more. The chain recombines TRBV5-1 with TRBJ1-2; TRBD1 agrees at 7 bases. V trimming: 2 bases; J trimming: 0 bases; junction bases outside the gene matches: 4. This CDR3 spans 15 amino acids. CDR1 SGHRS and CDR2 YFSETQ come from the germline V gene. The DNA for the CDR3 is TGCGCCAGCAGCTTAACAGGGGAAGCTAACTATGGCTACACCTTC. Protein product: CASSLTGEANYGYTF.

This clonotype came up many times. The CDR3 bases are TGTGCCAGGTGGAAGGGACCCGATGAGCAGTTCTTC. Translating gives CARWKGPDEQFF. This rearrangement joins TRBV21-1 to TRBJ2-1; the listed D gene, TRBD1, was not tested against the DNA. TRBV21-1 counts as a pseudogene. CDR3 length equals 12 residues.

In this sample, this clonotype turned up a few times. The chain carries TRBV12-3 or TRBV12-4 and TRBJ2-5, with D maybe TRBD2 (5 bases). The CDR3 has 13 amino acids. V dropped 2 bases and J dropped 9 bases, with 13 bases sitting between them. CDR3 nucleotide sequence: TGTGCCAGCAGTTTACTGGGGTGGCGGGCCCAGTACTTC. Translating gives CASSLLGWRAQYF.

There are many counts of this clonotype. This chain joins TRBV28 and TRBJ2-1; no definite D call. V lost 4 bases, J lost 0 bases, and 7 bases lay in between. This CDR3 contains 14 residues. The germline V gene has CDR1 MDHEN and CDR2 SYDVKM. CDR3 sequence reads: CASSYSSSYNEQFF. CDR3 in DNA: TGTGCCAGCAGTTACAGCAGCTCCTACAATGAGCAGTTCTTC.

The chain recombines TRBV11-1 with TRBJ1-1; no clear D gene. The CDR3 covers 13 residues. The ends were cut back, 3 bases at V and 0 bases at J, with 5 bases in the middle. Germline CDR1 SGHAT, CDR2 FQDESV (reference sequence). CDR3 in amino acids: CASSLSMNTEAFF. DNA for the CDR3: TGTGCCAGCAGCTTGTCCATGAACACTGAAGCTTTCTTT.

The J gene is TRBJ2-1, the V gene TRBV5-1; 12 nucleotides align to TRBD2. The germline V gene has CDR1 SGHRS and CDR2 YFSETQ. The CDR3 totals 18 residues. V dropped 3 bases and J dropped 3; count of bases not matched to a gene: 10. The CDR3 DNA sequence: TGCGCCAGCAGCTGGGGACTAGCGGGCACCTCGAGCTACAATGAGCAGTTCTTC. This codes for CASSWGLAGTSSYNEQFF.

This clonotype was recorded many times. The chain links TRBV7-2 to TRBJ1-4; TRBD1 agrees at 9 bases. With 6 bases clipped from V and 6 bases from J, the junction kept 8 bases outside the gene matches. The CDR3 contains 15 residues. Germline V gene lookup returns CDR1 SGHTA and CDR2 FQGNSA. In DNA form, the CDR3 reads TGTGCCAGCAGGGCCCCCGGGACAGGGCATGAAAAACTGTTTTTT. Translation gives CASRAPGTGHEKLFF.

This clonotype was counted many times. The rearrangement uses TRBV4-1 and TRBJ1-3, with D possibly being TRBD1 (6 bases). V was shortened by 3 bases and J by 4 bases, with 10 bases between the two germline ends. The germline CDR1 and CDR2 sequences are MGHRA and YSYEKL. The CDR3 is made up of 14 amino acids. The CDR3 sequence is CASSQGGGGNTIYF. As DNA, the CDR3 is TGCGCCAGCAGCCAGGGGGGCGGAGGAAACACCATATATTTT.

The J gene is TRBJ2-6, the V gene TRBV11-3, with 7 bases lining up with TRBD1. The germline gives CDR1 SGHNT, CDR2 YENEEA. V lost 5 bases and J lost 3; bases outside the gene matches: 4. The CDR3 covers 15 residues. DNA for the CDR3: TGTGCCAGCAGCCCGAACAGGGGTGGGGCCAACGTCCTGACTTTC. Translated, it gives CASSPNRGGANVLTF.

The CDR3 region is CASSLGTSGENEQFF. The CDR3 DNA reads as TGTGCCAGCAGCTTGGGGACTAGCGGAGAGAATGAGCAGTTCTTC. The gene calls are TRBV5-6 and TRBJ2-1; 10 bases fit TRBD2. This CDR3 is built from 15 residues. Looked up from germline, CDR1 is SGHDT and CDR2 is YYEEEE. Trimming cost V 0 bases and J 7 bases; bases outside gene matches: 4. The full variable domain, rest sourced from reference TRBV5-6 and TRBJ2-1, is DAGVTQSPTHLIKTRGQQVTLRCSPKSGHDTVSWYQQALGQGPQFIFQYYEEEERQRGNFPDRFSGHQFPNYSSELNVNALLLGDSALYLCASSLGTSGENEQFFGPGTRLTVL.

This clonotype was picked up many times. CDR3 sequence: CASSQQGSRAETQYF. DNA of the CDR3: TGTGCCAGCAGCCAACAGGGGAGTAGAGCAGAGACCCAGTACTTC. The rearrangement uses TRBV7-8 and TRBJ2-5, with 7 bases aligning to TRBD1. Germline V CDR1 and CDR2: SGHVS, FQNEAQ. The CDR3 runs to 15 residues. Trimming removed 5 bases from V and 4 bases from J; junction bases left unmatched: 10.

This clonotype was observed many times. The rearrangement uses TRBV6-5 and TRBJ2-6; D is perhaps TRBD1 or TRBD2 (6 bases each). The ends were cut back, 0 bases at V and 2 bases at J, with 8 bases in the middle. The CDR3 has 16 amino acids. Germline CDR1 and CDR2: MNHEY and SVGAGI. This chain's CDR3 is CASSYSGGAGANVLTF. CDR3 DNA sequence: TGTGCCAGCAGTTACTCCGGGGGCGCTGGGGCCAACGTCCTGACTTTC.

In this sample, this clonotype turned up many times. The chain employs TRBV11-2 and TRBJ2-1, with a possible D match to TRBD1 (5 bases). The CDR3 runs 14 residues. Deletions cut 1 base from V and 8 bases from J, with 12 bases between. The V gene's germline CDR1 is SGHAT and CDR2 FQNNGV. In nucleotides, the CDR3 is TGTGCCAGCAGCTTAGTGGTATGGGGCGATGAGCAGTTCTTC. Translated, it gives CASSLVVWGDEQFF.

This clonotype was picked up a small number of times. J is TRBJ2-7 and V is TRBV28, with unresolved D. The germline V and J ends were trimmed by 2 bases and 6 bases, with 20 bases remaining between them. This CDR3 region has 16 residues. Germline loops: CDR1 MDHEN, CDR2 SYDVKM. The CDR3 DNA sequence: TGTGCCAGCAGTTTAGAAACTACGAAGATGCGGTGCGAGCAGTACTTC. Its translation: CASSLETTKMRCEQYF.

Many counts were recorded for this clonotype. The V and J genes are TRBV12-3 or TRBV12-4 and TRBJ1-6; weak D call: TRBD1 (5 bases). V was cut by 6 bases and J by 7 bases, with 13 bases left in between. The CDR3 spans 14 residues. The CDR3 protein is CASRTAGQNSPLHF. CDR3 nucleotide sequence: TGTGCCAGCAGGACAGCTGGACAAAATTCACCCCTCCACTTT.

This clonotype was seen a few times. Here the CDR3 DNA reads TGTGCCAGCAGCTTAGATGGAGTTATCACAGATACGCAGTATTTT. Amino acid sequence: CASSLDGVITDTQYF. This sequence joins TRBV11-2 and TRBJ2-3; D not certain. The CDR3 is 15 amino acids. Trimming took 0 bases from V and 2 from J, leaving 9 bases between them. The germline gives CDR1 SGHAT, CDR2 FQNNGV. Complete variable domain (other parts from reference TRBV11-2 and TRBJ2-3): EAGVAQSPRYKIIEKRQSVAFWCNPISGHATLYWYQQILGQGPKLLIQFQNNGVVDDSQLPKDRFSAERLKGVDSTLKIQPAKLEDSAVYLCASSLDGVITDTQYFGPGTRLTVL.

V and J are TRBV11-2 and TRBJ2-1; 7 bases match TRBD2. The CDR3 contains 14 residues. CDR1 is SGHAT and CDR2 is FQNNGV in the germline V gene. Trimming cost V 4 bases and J 4 bases; bases outside gene matches: 4. The CDR3 bases are TGTGCCAGCAGCTGGCCGGGAGGTTACAATGAGCAGTTCTTC. Translation: CASSWPGGYNEQFF.

This clonotype was detected a few times. V gene TRBV6-1 combines with J gene TRBJ1-3; D is uncertain. Germline CDR1 and CDR2: MNHNS and SASEGT. The V end lost 8 bases, the J end lost 2 bases, and 10 bases lay between the germline ends. This CDR3 has 13 residues. The CDR3: CASRGLAGNTIYF. In DNA, the CDR3 is TGTGCCAGCCGAGGGTTAGCTGGAAACACCATATATTTT.

V and J are TRBV10-3 and TRBJ1-4; D gene ambiguous. V lost 5 bases and J lost 7, with 11 bases in between. This CDR3 is 13 amino acids long. Germline loops: CDR1 ENHRY, CDR2 SYGVKD. CDR3 nucleotide sequence: TGTGCCATCAGTAGTGGAGAGACTGAAAAACTGTTTTTT. Protein sequence: CAISSGETEKLFF.

This clonotype was seen many times. The V gene is TRBV3-1, the J gene TRBJ2-1, with D tentatively TRBD1 (5 bases). This CDR3 contains 14 residues. The germline V gene encodes CDR1 LGHDT and CDR2 YNNKEL (reference sequence). V was pared by 3 bases and J by 5 bases, with 11 bases between. The CDR3 reads CASSHSGRDNEQFF. Written as DNA, the CDR3 is TGTGCCAGCAGCCATTCAGGCAGGGACAATGAGCAGTTCTTC.

Ten or more counts support this clonotype. The chain combines TRBV24-1 with TRBJ2-1; D not certain. V was shortened by 3 bases and J by 6 bases, with 17 bases between the two germline ends. The CDR3 sequence is 16 residues long. From germline, CDR1 is KGHDR and CDR2 SFDVKD. The CDR3 DNA reads TGTGCCACCAGTGATGTCGACGGGCTCTTTGTCAATGAGCAGTTCTTC. Residues: CATSDVDGLFVNEQFF.

There are many counts of this clonotype. This chain joins TRBV15 and TRBJ2-1; D gene ambiguous. Germline lookup yields CDR1 LNHNV and CDR2 YYDKDF (reference sequence). The CDR3 length is 11 residues. The V end lost 3 bases, the J end lost 5 bases, and 2 bases lay between the germline ends. This CDR3 is CATSRHNEQFF. DNA of the CDR3: TGTGCCACCAGCAGGCACAATGAGCAGTTCTTC.

Ten or more counts support this clonotype. The J gene is TRBJ2-1, the V gene TRBV20-1; D possibly corresponds to TRBD2 (6 bases). V dropped 0 bases and J dropped 8 bases, with 17 bases sitting between them. The CDR3 is 15 amino acids. Germline assignment: CDR1 DFQATT and CDR2 SNEGSKA (reference sequence). The CDR3 sequence: CSARDLGTPGDEQFF. Written as DNA, the CDR3 is TGCAGTGCTAGAGATCTTGGGACCCCGGGGGATGAGCAGTTCTTC.

At least ten counts were recorded for this clonotype. This chain uses TRBV7-2 with TRBJ2-3; TRBD2 matches 9 bases. V dropped 0 bases and J dropped 5; count of bases not matched to a gene: 6. This CDR3 is built from 16 residues. Germline CDR1 and CDR2: SGHTA and FQGNSA. The CDR3 nucleotides are TGTGCCAGCAGCTTAGCAGGGCGGGGGGGCCAAGATACGCAGTATTTT. Translating it yields CASSLAGRGGQDTQYF.

This clonotype occurred a few times. The chain employs TRBV6-1 and TRBJ2-1; 9 bases map to TRBD2. The CDR3 consists of 15 residues. Germline CDR1 MNHNS, CDR2 SASEGT. V was clipped by 6 bases and J by 3 bases; unmatched bases: 6. CDR3 protein: CASRDGGGDYNEQFF. CDR3 nucleotides: TGTGCCAGCAGGGACGGCGGGGGGGACTACAATGAGCAGTTCTTC.